This is a list of T cell receptor beta chains from one sample in a study of blood T cell repertoires in COVID-19. The repertoire was sequenced with immunoSEQ multiplex PCR; TCRdb's copy has only in-frame clones and lacks some. The sample includes some 56,000 clones, approximately 89% of them seen just once. The specimen sequenced was peripheral blood. The receptors derive from a woman aged 55-69 years with COVID-19, enrolled during active disease. Each CDR3 is given with its conserved first and last residue. The D gene is left open where the match is weak.

J: TRBJ1-3
D: -
V: TRBV2
CDR3: CASRATDSSGNTIYF
DNA: TGTGCCAGCAGAGCGACTGACAGCTCTGGAAACACCATATATTTT

J: TRBJ1-3
D: -
V: TRBV21-1
CDR3: CASSTPRSSGNTIYF
DNA: TGTGCCAGCAGCACTCCCCGGAGCTCTGGAAACACCATATATTTT

J: TRBJ2-1
D: -
V: TRBV27
CDR3: CASSPKLYNEQFF
DNA: TGTGCCAGCAGTCCGAAACTTTACAATGAGCAGTTCTTC

J: TRBJ2-1
D: TRBD2
V: TRBV24-1
CDR3: CATSDFENGGNNEQFF
DNA: TGTGCCACCAGTGATTTCGAAAACGGGGGGAACAATGAGCAGTTCTTC

J: TRBJ2-1
D: -
V: TRBV20-1
CDR3: CSARVANEQFF
DNA: TGCAGTGCTAGAGTGGCCAATGAGCAGTTCTTC

J: TRBJ1-1
D: -
V: TRBV15
CDR3: CATSREEDRGAEAFF
DNA: TGTGCCACCAGCAGAGAAGAGGATCGGGGGGCTGAAGCTTTCTTT

J: TRBJ2-7
D: -
V: TRBV7-2
CDR3: CASSQGMGAVYEQYF
DNA: TGTGCCAGCAGTCAGGGGATGGGCGCCGTCTACGAGCAGTACTTC

J: TRBJ1-1
D: -
V: TRBV18
CDR3: CASSPPRVLNTEAFF
DNA: TGTGCCAGCTCACCACCCAGGGTCTTAAACACTGAAGCTTTCTTT

J: TRBJ2-1
D: TRBD2
V: TRBV6-5
CDR3: CASSNGGGSYNEQFF
DNA: TGTGCCAGCAGCAATGGGGGGGGCTCCTACAATGAGCAGTTCTTC

J: TRBJ2-1
D: -
V: TRBV5-4
CDR3: CASSFGQFSYNEQFF
DNA: TGTGCCAGCAGCTTTGGCCAATTCTCCTACAATGAGCAGTTCTTC

J: TRBJ1-6
D: -
V: TRBV28
CDR3: CASSFGLSSYNSPLHF
DNA: TGTGCCAGCAGTTTTGGTCTTAGCTCCTATAATTCACCCCTCCACTTT

J: TRBJ1-6
D: -
V: TRBV7-2
CDR3: CASSSQGSPNSPLHF
DNA: TGTGCCAGCAGCTCCCAGGGTTCCCCTAATTCACCCCTCCACTTT

J: TRBJ2-2
D: -
V: TRBV12-3/TRBV12-4
CDR3: CASRLTGAGELFF
DNA: TGTGCCAGCAGATTGACCGGGGCCGGGGAGCTGTTTTTT